This TCR beta chain was identified during a study of beta chain features in type 1 diabetes (dated by TCRdb to 2016 to 2018). Looking at the study overall: Mean age, gender distribution, total cell number and subset yield did not differ between patients and healthy donors. A total of roughly 100 million sorted cells were examined across all samples, and RNA yield correlated strongly with the number of cells per subset. In the study, TCRB repertoires of sorted circulating CD4+ T cell subsets from recently diagnosed type 1 diabetes patients were compared with those of matched healthy donors. Whereas all 28 donors provided naive and central memory subsets, regulatory and stem cell-like memory subsets were isolated from just 8 patients and about 8 healthy donors. What the research found in general, with its limitations: At VDJ recombination sites, type 1 diabetes patients had fewer insertions and more deleted nucleotides, which implies abnormalities in thymic rearrangement. Because the HLA sub-analyses included only small numbers of individuals, any influence of HLA type on TCRB rearrangement was left unresolved. A moderate but significant shortening of TCRB CDR3 length was observed in type 1 diabetes patients in all four CD4+ subsets. The naive, central memory and regulatory TCRB repertoires appeared to resemble one another more closely among patients than among healthy donors. Shorter templates might have been favored by PCR, but patient and control samples were amplified and corrected together, so both groups would have been affected equally by any skew. Because cDNA was sequenced instead of genomic DNA, activated cells with high expression could be over-represented, although the groups did not differ in activation or CD3 levels.

All of the isolated RNA was reverse transcribed with the High Capacity cDNA Reverse Transcription Kit, so expressed TCRB transcripts were sequenced. Deep immunoSEQ sequencing was applied to naive, central memory and regulatory T cell samples, giving an average of approximately 3.8 million total reads per sample. Sorted cells were lysed in RLT buffer, and RNA was extracted using DNase-treated RNeasy Micro or Mini kits according to cell number. Each cell subset was processed separately to prevent cross-contamination, with patient and healthy donor samples processed together. The immunoSEQ multiplex PCR was used to amplify TCRB sequences from cDNA, generating 87-bp fragments that spanned the CDR3 region. Amplicons were sequenced on the Illumina HiSeq platform. In the source study's methods: Synthetic template baselines were used to correct PCR bias computationally, reads within Hamming distance 2 were collapsed, and singletons that could not be merged were discarded. By aligning reads against IMGT, V, D and J genes, CDR3 length, and insertions or deletions at six rearrangement sites were assigned. Within each subset, clonotype counts were normalized to sorted cell number, after which true diversity and Gini coefficients were computed with the tcR R package. The overlap coefficient, calculated on TCRB nucleotide sequences, was used to measure repertoire sharing. Out-of-frame TCRB sequences from naive cells were analyzed as a proxy for the pre-selection repertoire. Entries here come from immuneACCESS through TCRdb and include only in-frame sequences with V and J called. Some clones fail to appear in such tables; in the studies checked, an unresolved V gene covers under half of the shortfall, and the cause of the remainder is unknown. The V and J calls and the clone size are those of that table, but D and trimming were determined from the DNA. This sample is represented by 200,000 to 300,000 clones; approximately 20% of them were singletons. The biggest ten clones account for 0.028% of the sample.

From each donor, a single peripheral blood sample of about 116 mL on average was drawn into heparinised tubes. Naive, central memory, regulatory and stem cell-like memory CD4+ T cells were sorted on a BD FACSAria II using a panel including CD45RO, CCR7, CD25, CD127, CD95 and CD27. Every sorted population had a purity above 95%. Right away, PBMCs were isolated by Lymphoprep density gradient centrifugation and were stained directly, with no culture step. To minimize batch effects, samples were stained and sorted in pairs, one healthy donor with one patient per experiment. The table lists this clone with a few counts. It lacks a known antigen. Per-base qualities were not stored, and no clone one base away is much larger. For this chain, trimming is 2 bases at the V end and 4 bases at the J end, and the number of junction bases without a gene match is 5. The CDR3 starts with the cysteine, ends with the phenylalanine, and has 16 residues. Just the 48-base CDR3 DNA is kept, in frame starting at base 1. CDR1 and CDR2, looked up from the germline V gene, are MGHDK and SYGVNS.

The sample consisted of naive CD4+ T cells from blood. The meaning of the sample's cell subset or site label: true naive CD4+ T cells. The sequence is built from TRBV25-1 and TRBJ2-2; TRBD2 fits 9 bases in the junction. The receptor was derived from a woman between 35 and 50 years old with type 1 diabetes. The DNA is TGTGCCAGCAGTGAACTAGCGGGATCAAGCACCGGGGAGCTGTTTTTT. Its protein reads: CASSELAGSSTGELFF.